Listed below are T cell receptor beta chains from one sample, sequenced in a study of circulating CD8 cells and anti-PD-1 response in melanoma. MiXCR, run by TCRdb on the reads, gives a single entry per CDR3 protein. The data show approximately 400 distinct CDR3 sequences, with 6% to 6.5% seen just once and around 21% held by the top ten. The sequencing used CD8+ T cells from PBMCs, collected at baseline or after one month of anti-PD-1 therapy (not recorded which). All receptors derive from a human donor with melanoma. The conserved cysteine and the conserved F or W are not part of the CDR3 here.

v_call	j_call	cdr3_aa
TRBV7-9	TRBJ1-2	ASSRGMGIGYGYT
TRBV20-1	TRBJ2-4	SARTSGAPAMGRNIQY
TRBV7-8	TRBJ2-3	ASSLVRPTDTQY
TRBV28	TRBJ2-2	ASSSRDRVGGELF
TRBV28	TRBJ2-1	ASIPTLAEPGNEQF
TRBV29-1	TRBJ2-6	SVPQGPGANVLT
TRBV19	TRBJ2-7	ASSVSGTTYEQY
TRBV29-1	TRBJ2-7	SVGLSIEQY
TRBV28	TRBJ2-7	AGSLPPVEHPYEQY
TRBV14	TRBJ2-1	ASSLLDKKIAYEQF
TRBV6-5	TRBJ2-5	ASSYHPAETQY
TRBV7-2	TRBJ1-3	ASSSSGDSGNTIY
TRBV28	TRBJ2-7	ATATGGYEQY
TRBV29-1	TRBJ2-3	SVEQGVTDTQY
TRBV28	TRBJ2-7	ASSRGEVYEQY
TRBV29-1	TRBJ2-7	SVASGRTTPYEQY
TRBV19	TRBJ2-6	ASSIAARSGANVLT
TRBV28	TRBJ2-1	ASSLWGEQF
TRBV11-2	TRBJ2-2	ASSDRRGSGTGELF
TRBV27	TRBJ2-1	ASSINRGDNEQF
TRBV29-1	TRBJ2-7	SVRTGGGHEQY
TRBV20-1	TRBJ2-7	SARDYYSSYEQY
TRBV20-1	TRBJ2-1	SARERGHNEQF